The table lists the clone carrying this T cell receptor beta chain with many counts. Its specificity is not known. General observations from the study: The larger-cohort validation was restricted to a single TCR beta V-J rearrangement rather than whole repertoires. Tumor memory CD4+ T cell TCR gene usage clustered with blood and lymph node memory CD4+ cells and lymph node naive CD4+ cells. Tumor-infiltrating Treg TCR alpha and beta sequences overlapped most with tumor naive CD4+ T cells, then blood naive.

Constant-region reverse primers amplified full-length variable regions, followed by semi-nested Nested Universal Primer A PCR. One entry per CDR3 protein, called by TCRdb with MiXCR from the 5' RACE reads. The data show nearly 10,000 distinct CDR3 sequences, with around 15% seen just once and 2.5% to 3.5% held by the top ten. CDR1 and CDR2 from the germline V gene are MNHNS and SASEGT. The CDR3 totals 17 residues. The V gene end was trimmed by 4 bases and the J gene end by 2 bases; junction bases not matched to a gene: 5. Tregs were sorted as CD4+CD25+CD127-/low cells. Sequencing was carried out using Tregs sorted from blood. The chain uses TRBV6-1 and TRBJ2-2; 12 positions match TRBD2. This receptor was obtained from a female donor with breast cancer. As DNA, the CDR3 is TGTGCCAGCAGTGCTCTAGCGGGAGGGGGAAACACCGGGGAGCTGTTTTTT. Its protein is CASSALAGGGNTGELFF.